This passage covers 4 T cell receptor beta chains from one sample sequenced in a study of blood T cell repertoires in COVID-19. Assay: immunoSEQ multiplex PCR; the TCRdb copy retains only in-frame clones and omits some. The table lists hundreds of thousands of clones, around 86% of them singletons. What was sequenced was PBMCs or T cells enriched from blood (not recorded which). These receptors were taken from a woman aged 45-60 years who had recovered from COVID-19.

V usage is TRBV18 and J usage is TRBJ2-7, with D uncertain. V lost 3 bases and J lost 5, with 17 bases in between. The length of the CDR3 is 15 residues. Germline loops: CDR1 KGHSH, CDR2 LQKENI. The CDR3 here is CASSPPDSGKDEQYF. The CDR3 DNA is TGTGCCAGCTCACCGCCAGACTCGGGTAAGGACGAGCAGTACTTC.

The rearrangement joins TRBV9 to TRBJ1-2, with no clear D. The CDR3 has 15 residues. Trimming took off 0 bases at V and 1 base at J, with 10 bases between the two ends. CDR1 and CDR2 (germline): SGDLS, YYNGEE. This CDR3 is CASSVVGSLNYGYTF. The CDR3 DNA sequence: TGTGCCAGCAGCGTAGTGGGCAGCCTTAACTATGGCTACACCTTC.

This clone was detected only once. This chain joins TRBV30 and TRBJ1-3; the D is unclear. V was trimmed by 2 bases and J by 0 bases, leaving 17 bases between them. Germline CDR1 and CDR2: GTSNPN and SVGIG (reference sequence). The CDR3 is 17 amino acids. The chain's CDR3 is CAWSPMGVVYSGNTIYF. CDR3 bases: TGTGCCTGGAGTCCAATGGGAGTCGTCTACTCTGGAAACACCATATATTTT.

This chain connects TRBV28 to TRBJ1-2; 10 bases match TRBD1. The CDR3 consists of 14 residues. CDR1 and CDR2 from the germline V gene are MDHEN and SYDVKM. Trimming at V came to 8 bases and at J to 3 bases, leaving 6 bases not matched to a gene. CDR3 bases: TGTGCCAGCCAAACCGGGACAGGGGACTATGGCTACACCTTC. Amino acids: CASQTGTGDYGYTF.